The clone carrying this TCR beta chain came up a few times. Its target is not known. All donors were healthy Caucasians. This sample is part of a study of identical twins. MiXCR, applied by TCRdb to the 5' RACE reads, yields one record per CDR3 protein. Here the sample spans 690,000 or so distinct CDR3 sequences, 6.1% being singletons. The study's findings and limits: Twins shared beta out-of-frame sequences in excess, but this excess was weaker. Fewer insertions were carried by abundant cord blood beta clonotypes, but none was seen in memory repertoires. The authors drew conclusions from cross-sectional statistical analysis rather than following the same donors.

The ends were cut back, 0 bases at V and 6 bases at J, with 11 bases in the middle. The germline CDR1 and CDR2 sequences are SGDLS and YYNGEE. This CDR3 comprises 14 residues. This chain uses TRBV9 with TRBJ2-3; D uncertain. The source is a man younger than 35 in good health. The sample was naive T cells sorted from blood. CDR3 amino acids: CASSVVGVRDTQYF. CDR3 DNA sequence: TGTGCCAGCAGCGTAGTAGGAGTTCGGGATACGCAGTATTTT.